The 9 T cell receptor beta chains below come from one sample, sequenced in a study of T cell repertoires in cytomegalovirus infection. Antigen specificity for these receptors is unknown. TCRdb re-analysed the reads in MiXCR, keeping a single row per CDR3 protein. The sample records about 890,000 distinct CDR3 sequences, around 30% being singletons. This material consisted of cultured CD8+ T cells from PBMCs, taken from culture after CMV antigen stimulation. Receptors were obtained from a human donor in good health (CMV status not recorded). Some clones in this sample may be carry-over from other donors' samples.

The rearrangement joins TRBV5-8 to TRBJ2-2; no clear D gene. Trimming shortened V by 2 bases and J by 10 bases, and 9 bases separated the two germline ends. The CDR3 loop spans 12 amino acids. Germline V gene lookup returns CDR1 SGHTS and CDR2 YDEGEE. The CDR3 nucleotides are TGTGCCAGCAGCTTTCGGGTGGAGGAGCTGTTTTTT. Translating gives CASSFRVEELFF.

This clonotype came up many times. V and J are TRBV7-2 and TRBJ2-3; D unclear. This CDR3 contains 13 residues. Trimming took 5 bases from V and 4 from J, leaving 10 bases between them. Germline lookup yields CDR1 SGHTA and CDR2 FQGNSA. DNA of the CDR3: TGTGCCAGCAGCATAAACCCGGCAGATACGCAGTATTTT. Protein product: CASSINPADTQYF.

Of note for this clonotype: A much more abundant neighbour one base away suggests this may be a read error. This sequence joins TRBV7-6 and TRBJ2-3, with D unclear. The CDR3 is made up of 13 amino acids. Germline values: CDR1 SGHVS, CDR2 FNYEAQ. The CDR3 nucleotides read TGTGCCAGCAGCTCCACGTTCACAGAAACGCAGTATTTT. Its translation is CASSSTFTETQYF.

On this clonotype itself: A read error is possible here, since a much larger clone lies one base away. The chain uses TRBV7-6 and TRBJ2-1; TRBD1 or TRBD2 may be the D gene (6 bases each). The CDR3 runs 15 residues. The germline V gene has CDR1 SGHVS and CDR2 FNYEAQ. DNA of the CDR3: TGTGCTAGCAGCTCGTACTTGCGGGACACCAATGAGCAGTTCTTC. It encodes CASSSYLRDTNEQFF. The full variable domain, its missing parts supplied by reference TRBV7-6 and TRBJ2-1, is GAGVSQSPRYKVTKRGQDVALRCDPISGHVSLYWYRQALGQGPEFLTYFNYEAQQDKSGLPNDRFSAERPEGSISTLTIQRTEQRDSAMYRCASSSYLRDTNEQFFGPGTRLTVL.

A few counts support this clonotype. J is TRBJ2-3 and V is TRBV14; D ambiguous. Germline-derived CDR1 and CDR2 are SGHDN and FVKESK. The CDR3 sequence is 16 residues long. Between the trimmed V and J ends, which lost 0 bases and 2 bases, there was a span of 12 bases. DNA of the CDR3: TGTGCCAGCAGCCAAGATTACGGGCTTGACACAGATACGCAGTATTTT. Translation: CASSQDYGLDTDTQYF. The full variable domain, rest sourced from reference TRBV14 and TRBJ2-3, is EAGVTQFPSHSVIEKGQTVTLRCDPISGHDNLYWYRRVMGKEIKFLLHFVKESKQDESGMPNNRFLAERTGGTYSTLKVQPAELEDSGVYFCASSQDYGLDTDTQYFGPGTRLTVL.

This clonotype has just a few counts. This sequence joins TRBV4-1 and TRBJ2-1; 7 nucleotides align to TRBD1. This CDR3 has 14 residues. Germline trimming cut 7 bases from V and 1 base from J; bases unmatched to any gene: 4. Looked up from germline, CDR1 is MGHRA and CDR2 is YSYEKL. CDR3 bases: TGCGCCAGCAACAGGGGTACATCCTACAATGAGCAGTTCTTC. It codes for CASNRGTSYNEQFF.

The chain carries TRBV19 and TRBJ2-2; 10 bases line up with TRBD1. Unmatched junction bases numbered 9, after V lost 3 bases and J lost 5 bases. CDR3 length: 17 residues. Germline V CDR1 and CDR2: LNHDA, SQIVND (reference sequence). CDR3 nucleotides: TGTGCCAGTAGTATCATTCTAAGACAGGGGGCGACCGGGGAGCTGTTTTTT. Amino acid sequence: CASSIILRQGATGELFF.

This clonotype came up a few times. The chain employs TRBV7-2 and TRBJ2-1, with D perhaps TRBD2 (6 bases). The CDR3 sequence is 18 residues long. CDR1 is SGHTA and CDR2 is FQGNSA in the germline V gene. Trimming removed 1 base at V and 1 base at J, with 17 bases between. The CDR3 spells CASSLGGVGGVSYNEQFF. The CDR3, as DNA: TGTGCCAGCAGCTTAGGAGGGGTCGGCGGGGTTTCCTACAATGAGCAGTTCTTC. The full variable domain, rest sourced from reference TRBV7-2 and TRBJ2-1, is GAGVSQSPSNKVTEKGKDVELRCDPISGHTALYWYRQSLGQGLEFLIYFQGNSAPDKSGLPSDRFSAERTGGSVSTLTIQRTQQEDSAVYLCASSLGGVGGVSYNEQFFGPGTRLTVL.

The CDR3 coding sequence is TGTGCCAGCAGCTTTTCTCTTGCAGGGGAGCAGTTCTTC. Its translation: CASSFSLAGEQFF. This chain uses TRBV9 with TRBJ2-1, with a weak D call TRBD1 (5 bases). Germline V gives CDR1 SGDLS, CDR2 YYNGEE. Trimming pared 4 bases from V and 10 bases from J, leaving 15 bases between. This CDR3 is built from 13 residues. The full variable domain, with the rest looked up from reference TRBV9 and TRBJ2-1, is DSGVTQTPKHLITATGQRVTLRCSPRSGDLSVYWYQQSLDQGLQFLIQYYNGEERAKGNILERFSAQQFPDLHSELNLSSLELGDSALYFCASSFSLAGEQFFGPGTRLTVL.